These T cell receptor beta chains were read from a single sample in a study of T-cell memory formation after mild COVID-19. One entry per CDR3 protein, called by TCRdb with MiXCR from the 5' RACE reads. The sample includes about half a million distinct CDR3 sequences, 15% to 20% of them seen just once. The specimen was PBMCs or a T cell subset sorted from them (not recorded which). These receptors were obtained from an adult woman who had mild COVID-19 (a few samples of this study predate the infection). Cell type and time point are not known. Each CDR3 is given with its conserved first and last residue. Each record gives: J gene, V gene, D gene, clone size, CDR3 DNA, CDR3 protein. D genes are given only for firm matches. Clone size is stated in some rows and not others, as once, few, many or a class when expanded.

J: TRBJ1-6
V: TRBV20-1
D: TRBD1
size: .
DNA: TGCAGTGCTAGAGATCCCTCCGGGACAGGGGGATACTTT
CDR3: CSARDPSGTGGYF

J: TRBJ2-3
V: TRBV12-3/TRBV12-4
D: .
size: .
DNA: TGTGCCAGCAGCGTTAGGGCGGGGACGCAGTATTTT
CDR3: CASSVRAGTQYF

J: TRBJ2-7
V: TRBV15
D: .
size: few
DNA: TGTGCCACCAGCAGAGATCGGGACGGAGACTCCTACGAGCAGTACTTC
CDR3: CATSRDRDGDSYEQYF

J: TRBJ2-7
V: TRBV18
D: .
size: .
DNA: TGTGCCAGCTCACCACCAAACAAAGGGACCTACGAGCAGTACTTC
CDR3: CASSPPNKGTYEQYF

J: TRBJ2-7
V: TRBV29-1
D: .
size: few
DNA: TGCAGCGTTGCCCAGGACACCTACGAGCAGTACTTC
CDR3: CSVAQDTYEQYF

J: TRBJ2-7
V: TRBV20-1
D: .
size: .
DNA: TGCAGTGCTAGAGATGACAGCTACGAGCAGTACTTC
CDR3: CSARDDSYEQYF

J: TRBJ2-3
V: TRBV15
D: TRBD2
size: .
DNA: TGTGCCACCAGCAGAGATAGGGCGGGAGTAACAGATACGCAGTATTTT
CDR3: CATSRDRAGVTDTQYF

J: TRBJ2-2
V: TRBV19
D: .
size: .
DNA: TGTGCCAGTAGTTCACAGGCGAACACCGGGGAGCTGTTTTTT
CDR3: CASSSQANTGELFF

J: TRBJ2-3
V: TRBV7-2
D: .
size: .
DNA: TGTGCCAGCAGCTTAGCCGGCTCCACAGGGTTCACAGATACGCAGTATTTT
CDR3: CASSLAGSTGFTDTQYF

J: TRBJ1-2
V: TRBV6-1
D: .
size: .
DNA: TGTGCCAGCAGTGACCCCCGTGGGGGTAACTATGGCTACACCTTC
CDR3: CASSDPRGGNYGYTF

J: TRBJ1-1
V: TRBV4-2
D: TRBD1
size: few
DNA: TGTGCCAGCAGCCAAGAGGAGGGGGCCTTGAACACTGAAGCTTTCTTT
CDR3: CASSQEEGALNTEAFF

J: TRBJ2-1
V: TRBV20-1
D: .
size: few
DNA: TGCAGTGCTTCTGACCGGTACAATGAGCAGTTCTTC
CDR3: CSASDRYNEQFF

J: TRBJ2-7
V: TRBV29-1
D: .
size: .
DNA: TGCAGCATTTTGAGGGGAGGCTACGAGCAGTACTTC
CDR3: CSILRGGYEQYF

J: TRBJ2-5
V: TRBV5-6
D: .
size: few
DNA: TGTGCCAGCAGCTACCGGTTTGGAGAGACCCAGTACTTC
CDR3: CASSYRFGETQYF

J: TRBJ1-5
V: TRBV7-8
D: .
size: .
DNA: TGTGCCAGCAGCCACCGGCAGGGGAGCAATCAGCCCCAGCATTTT
CDR3: CASSHRQGSNQPQHF

J: TRBJ2-7
V: TRBV5-5
D: TRBD1
size: few
DNA: TGTGCCAGCAGCTTGGAAGGGACAGGGGGTTCCTACGAGCAGTACTTC
CDR3: CASSLEGTGGSYEQYF

J: TRBJ1-5
V: TRBV4-1
D: .
size: few
DNA: TGCGCCAGCAGCCAAGAAGGGGCAGCCTTTAGCAATCAGCCCCAGCATTTT
CDR3: CASSQEGAAFSNQPQHF

J: TRBJ2-2
V: TRBV7-2
D: TRBD1
size: .
DNA: TGTGCCAGCAGCTACGACAGGGTAGCGAACACCGGGGAGCTGTTTTTT
CDR3: CASSYDRVANTGELFF

J: TRBJ2-5
V: TRBV3-1
D: TRBD1
size: few
DNA: TGTGCCAGCAGGAAGACAGGGCTCCAAGAGACCCAGTACTTC
CDR3: CASRKTGLQETQYF

J: TRBJ2-7
V: TRBV18
D: .
size: .
DNA: TGTGCCAGCTCACAGGCGGGGAGATCCTACGAGCAGTACTTC
CDR3: CASSQAGRSYEQYF

J: TRBJ2-5
V: TRBV29-1
D: .
size: many
DNA: TGCAGCGGTGGGACCGTTCAAGAGACCCAGTACTTC
CDR3: CSGGTVQETQYF

J: TRBJ2-7
V: TRBV10-3
D: .
size: .
DNA: TGTGCCATCAGTGACGGCATGGCCTCCTACGAGCAGTACTTC
CDR3: CAISDGMASYEQYF

J: TRBJ2-3
V: TRBV19
D: .
size: .
DNA: TGTTCCAGTAGTATCTCTCGTGGAGATACGCAGTATTTT
CDR3: CSSSISRGDTQYF

J: TRBJ2-7
V: TRBV5-4
D: TRBD1
size: few
DNA: TGTGCCAGCAGCCTGGGGACAGGAGATCCTAGTGAGCAGTACTTC
CDR3: CASSLGTGDPSEQYF

J: TRBJ2-5
V: TRBV5-5
D: .
size: few
DNA: TGTGCCAGCAGCGGTGGGACCAATCAAGAGACCCAGTACTTC
CDR3: CASSGGTNQETQYF

J: TRBJ2-1
V: TRBV5-4
D: TRBD2
size: .
DNA: TGTGCCAGCAGCCCTTCCCGCGGGCATGGACTAGACAATGAGCAGTTCTTC
CDR3: CASSPSRGHGLDNEQFF

J: TRBJ2-7
V: TRBV10-3
D: TRBD1
size: once
DNA: TGTGCCATCAGTGAGTCCCGGGACAGTAACTACGAGCAGTACTTC
CDR3: CAISESRDSNYEQYF

J: TRBJ1-4
V: TRBV29-1
D: .
size: .
DNA: TGCAGCGTTGGACTAAGGGCTGGAGCAACTAATGAAAAACTGTTTTTT
CDR3: CSVGLRAGATNEKLFF

J: TRBJ2-1
V: TRBV7-6
D: .
size: .
DNA: TGTGCCAGCAGCTTAGGAATGGGCATAGATGAGCAGTTCTTC
CDR3: CASSLGMGIDEQFF

J: TRBJ2-1
V: TRBV6-1
D: .
size: few
DNA: TGTGCCAGCAGGAGCTTTTGGGATGAGCAGTTCTTC
CDR3: CASRSFWDEQFF

J: TRBJ1-2
V: TRBV15
D: .
size: .
DNA: TGTGCCACCAGCAGGGACAAGGGGAAGGTCAATGGCTACACCTTC
CDR3: CATSRDKGKVNGYTF

J: TRBJ1-1
V: TRBV5-6
D: .
size: .
DNA: TGTGCCAGCAGCTTGTCGCCGAGTACTGAAGCTTTCTTT
CDR3: CASSLSPSTEAFF

J: TRBJ2-1
V: TRBV6-1
D: TRBD2
size: many
DNA: TGTGCCAGCAGGAGTAGCGGGAGGGGTGGTAATGAGCAGTTCTTC
CDR3: CASRSSGRGGNEQFF

J: TRBJ2-1
V: TRBV23-1
D: TRBD2
size: few
DNA: TGCGCCAGCGGGACTAGCGGGGGGGACAATGAGCAGTTCTTC
CDR3: CASGTSGGDNEQFF

J: TRBJ2-7
V: TRBV6-2/TRBV6-3
D: .
size: .
DNA: TGTGCCAGCAGTCCCCGCAGTAGCGGAACCTACGAGCAGTACTTC
CDR3: CASSPRSSGTYEQYF

J: TRBJ2-5
V: TRBV5-4
D: .
size: .
DNA: TGTGCCAGCAGTCCTGATACCCCCGGAGAGACCCAGTACTTC
CDR3: CASSPDTPGETQYF

J: TRBJ1-6
V: TRBV2
D: .
size: many
DNA: TGTGCCAGCAGTGTATCGAATTCACCCCTCCACTTT
CDR3: CASSVSNSPLHF

J: TRBJ1-5
V: TRBV30
D: .
size: .
DNA: TGTGCCTGGAGTAAGGACCTCAATCAGCCCCAGCATTTT
CDR3: CAWSKDLNQPQHF

J: TRBJ2-7
V: TRBV29-1
D: .
size: .
DNA: TGCAGCGTTGGGGACTCGGGGGAGCAGTACTTC
CDR3: CSVGDSGEQYF

J: TRBJ2-7
V: TRBV4-2
D: TRBD1
size: .
DNA: TGTGCCAGCAGCCAAGATGTGGCAGGGGGCTACGAGCAGTACTTC
CDR3: CASSQDVAGGYEQYF

J: TRBJ2-3
V: TRBV19
D: .
size: .
DNA: TGTGCCAGTATGGTGAGCGACTACACAGATACGCAGTATTTT
CDR3: CASMVSDYTDTQYF

J: TRBJ1-1
V: TRBV10-3
D: TRBD1
size: few
DNA: TGTGCCATCAGAGCGACAGGGGGCTTTAGAGGGAACACTGAAGCTTTCTTT
CDR3: CAIRATGGFRGNTEAFF

J: TRBJ1-2
V: TRBV6-1
D: .
size: few
DNA: TGTGCCAGCAGTAATCGGAGGAATACTAACTATGGCTACACCTTC
CDR3: CASSNRRNTNYGYTF

J: TRBJ1-1
V: TRBV27
D: .
size: .
DNA: TGTGCCAGCCGCCACTTCCCGGCGGGAACTGAAGCTTTCTTT
CDR3: CASRHFPAGTEAFF

J: TRBJ2-7
V: TRBV24-1
D: .
size: .
DNA: TGTGCCACGAAGGGGACTGATAGCTCCTACGAGCAGTACTTC
CDR3: CATKGTDSSYEQYF

J: TRBJ2-3
V: TRBV5-1
D: TRBD2
size: many
DNA: TGCGCCAGCAGCTCCCGGGGGGGAGATACGCAGTATTTT
CDR3: CASSSRGGDTQYF

J: TRBJ2-1
V: TRBV5-1
D: TRBD2
size: few
DNA: TGCGCCAGCAGCTTGGAGGTAGCGGGTCACAATGAGCAGTTCTTC
CDR3: CASSLEVAGHNEQFF

J: TRBJ1-4
V: TRBV2
D: .
size: .
DNA: TGTGCCAGCAGAGTGGGGGGTAATGAAAAACTGTTTTTT
CDR3: CASRVGGNEKLFF

J: TRBJ2-3
V: TRBV20-1
D: .
size: few
DNA: TGCAGTGCTGACGGGACTGCATTTAGCACAGATACGCAGTATTTT
CDR3: CSADGTAFSTDTQYF